The 9 T cell receptor beta chains in this list originate from one sample, sequenced in a study of OX40 agonist ivuxolimab in advanced cancers. The method was immunoSEQ multiplex PCR; TCRdb's version includes in-frame clones alone and lacks a portion of them. This table holds some 110,000 clones, about nine tenths found once. The sequencing here drew on CD4+ or CD8+ T cells sorted from blood, taken in a trial of the OX40 agonist ivuxolimab. All receptors derive from an adult with an advanced solid tumor such as melanoma, head and neck, liver or kidney cancer.

The rearrangement uses TRBV18 and TRBJ1-1; TRBD1 matches at 9 bases. Germline trimming cut 3 bases from V and 4 bases from J; bases unmatched to any gene: 6. The germline V gene encodes CDR1 KGHSH and CDR2 LQKENI. The CDR3 sequence is 15 residues long. The CDR3 loop is CASSPPGQGGTEAFF. CDR3 DNA: TGTGCCAGCTCACCGCCGGGACAGGGAGGCACTGAAGCTTTCTTT.

This chain joins TRBV7-9 and TRBJ1-1, with 8 bases that match TRBD1. CDR1 and CDR2 (germline): SEHNR, FQNEAQ (reference sequence). V lost 2 bases to trimming and J lost 5 bases; unmatched junction nucleotides: 4. The CDR3 extends over 14 amino acids. The CDR3 bases are TGTGCCAGCAGCTTACAGGGGGCCGAAACTGAAGCTTTCTTT. It codes for CASSLQGAETEAFF.

V and J are TRBV27 and TRBJ2-7; D remains ambiguous. The CDR3 consists of 13 residues. The V and J ends lost 6 bases and 3 bases respectively, with 12 bases between them. CDR1 is MNHEY, CDR2 SMNVEV, per germline (reference sequence). The CDR3 protein is CASRISTSYEQYF. In nucleotides, the CDR3 is TGTGCCAGCAGAATAAGTACCAGCTACGAGCAGTACTTC.

This clone has just one count. This chain links TRBV28 with TRBJ2-2; D could derive from TRBD1 or TRBD2 (5 bases each). CDR1 and CDR2 from the germline V gene are MDHEN and SYDVKM. The CDR3 loop spans 14 amino acids. V gave up 6 bases and J gave up 9 bases, with 17 bases separating them. Here the CDR3 reads CASSAGTPIWELFF. CDR3 nucleotide sequence: TGTGCCAGCAGCGCCGGGACCCCCATCTGGGAGCTGTTTTTT.

The chain has TRBV4-1 and TRBJ2-2; D call uncertain. Germline CDR1 MGHRA, CDR2 YSYEKL. CDR3 length: 12 amino acids. V was trimmed by 7 bases and J by 6 bases, leaving 9 bases between them. CDR3 DNA: TGCGCCAGCAACTCGTTTGCCGGGGAGCTGTTTTTT. Protein product: CASNSFAGELFF.

The J gene is TRBJ2-7, the V gene TRBV18, with a tentative D call TRBD2 (6 bases). This CDR3 contains 14 residues. The V end was cut by 2 bases, the J end by 5 bases, with 13 bases between. Germline-derived CDR1 and CDR2 are KGHSH and LQKENI. This chain's CDR3 is CASSPSTGDDEQYF. The DNA of the CDR3 is TGTGCCAGCTCACCAAGTACGGGGGACGACGAGCAGTACTTC.

J is TRBJ1-1 and V is TRBV6-1; D is undetermined. The CDR3 runs 13 residues. Between the trimmed V and J ends, which lost 6 bases and 6 bases, there was a span of 14 bases. Germline V gene lookup returns CDR1 MNHNS and CDR2 SASEGT. The CDR3: CASRPRTDPEAFF. CDR3 DNA: TGTGCCAGCAGGCCCCGGACCGACCCTGAAGCTTTCTTT.

The rearrangement links TRBV5-1 to TRBJ2-5; TRBD1 matches at 7 bases. This CDR3 contains 16 residues. Germline trimming cut 2 bases from V and 1 base from J; bases unmatched to any gene: 8. Germline CDR1 and CDR2: SGHRS and YFSETQ. Written as DNA, the CDR3 is TGCGCCAGCAGCTTAACCTCTACAGGGGTCCAAGAGACCCAGTACTTC. Protein product: CASSLTSTGVQETQYF.

The chain carries TRBV28 and TRBJ1-2; tentatively, D is TRBD1 (6 bases). There are 13 residues in the CDR3. Trimming removed 3 bases at V and 5 bases at J, with 10 bases between. CDR1 is MDHEN and CDR2 is SYDVKM in the germline V gene. The CDR3 DNA reads TGTGCCAGCAGTTTTGGACAGACTTATGGCTACACCTTC. Protein: CASSFGQTYGYTF.